The text below deals with one TCR beta chain. The V gene end was trimmed by 6 bases and the J gene end by 3 bases; junction bases not matched to a gene: 2. In germline, CDR1 is MNHEY, CDR2 SVGAGI. The CDR3 runs 14 residues. These data are taken from a study of blood T cell repertoires in COVID-19. As for the study in general: Collection of acute and convalescent COVID-19 samples took place in the United States, Italy and Spain.

The assay was immunoSEQ multiplex PCR, and TCRdb's table has in-frame clones only and misses some. The data show some 50,000 clones, with around 89% seen just once and approximately 1.5% held by the top ten. This TCR was sampled from a man in his 60s with acute or convalescent COVID-19. The sequencing sample was made of peripheral blood. This rearrangement joins TRBV6-5 to TRBJ1-4, with 9 bases that match TRBD1. The CDR3 nucleotides are TGTGCCAGCAGACAGGGGGCGGCTAATGAAAAACTGTTTTTT. This sequence encodes CASRQGAANEKLFF.